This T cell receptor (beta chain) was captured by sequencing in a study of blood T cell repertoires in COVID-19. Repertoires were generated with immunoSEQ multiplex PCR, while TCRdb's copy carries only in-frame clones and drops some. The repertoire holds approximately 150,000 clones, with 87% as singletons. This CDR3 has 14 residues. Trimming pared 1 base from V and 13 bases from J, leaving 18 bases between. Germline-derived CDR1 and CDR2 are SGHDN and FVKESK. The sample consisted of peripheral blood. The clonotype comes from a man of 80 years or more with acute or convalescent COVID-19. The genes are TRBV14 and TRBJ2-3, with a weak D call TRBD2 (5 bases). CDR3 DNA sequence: TGTGCCAGCAGCCAAGGCGGGCAGGACCTTGTGGAGTATTTT. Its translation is CASSQGGQDLVEYF.